These 23 T cell receptor beta chains were all obtained from the same sample, sequenced in a study of shared clonotypes between healthy human individuals. Here immunoSEQ multiplex PCR was the method, and the copy in TCRdb shows in-frame clones only, minus some. Among under 2.5 million clones listed, 85% to 95% were seen once. Sequencing was carried out using naive CD4+ T cells from PBMCs. Documented subset: CD45RA+ positively selected. The receptors were gathered from a man aged 18 to 35 in good health. Some clones in this sample may be carry-over from other donors' samples.

In nucleotides, the CDR3 is TGTGCCAGCAGATCAGGACAGGCCTACGAGCAGTACTTC. This gives the protein CASRSGQAYEQYF. V gene TRBV7-9 combines with J gene TRBJ2-7; TRBD1 matches at 7 bases. After removal of 6 bases from V and 2 bases from J, the junction contained 4 bases not matched to a gene. CDR1 is SEHNR, CDR2 FQNEAQ, per germline (reference sequence). There are 13 residues in the CDR3.

The rearrangement uses TRBV11-3 and TRBJ2-3, with 11 bases lining up with TRBD2. Germline trimming cut 5 bases from V and 3 bases from J; bases unmatched to any gene: 7. Germline CDR1 SGHNT, CDR2 YENEEA. The CDR3 consists of 16 residues. CDR3 region: CASSVASSGRTDTQYF. DNA of the CDR3: TGTGCCAGCAGCGTAGCCTCTAGCGGGAGGACAGATACGCAGTATTTT.

This chain uses TRBV27 with TRBJ2-7; 11 bases match TRBD2. CDR1 and CDR2 from the germline V gene are MNHEY and SMNVEV (reference sequence). Losses at the gene ends were 6 bases for V and 4 bases for J; bases not matched to a gene: 5. This CDR3 is built from 14 residues. The CDR3 DNA reads TGTGCCAGCAGCCCGGGACTAGCGGTTTACGAGCAGTACTTC. This gives the protein CASSPGLAVYEQYF.

This rearrangement joins TRBV6-6 to TRBJ1-3, with D unclear. CDR1 is MNHNY, CDR2 SVGAGI, per germline (reference sequence). V was shortened by 6 bases and J by 3 bases, with 6 bases between the two germline ends. The CDR3 runs 12 residues. CDR3 DNA sequence: TGTGCCAGCAGCACCAATGGAAACACCATATATTTT. Translating it yields CASSTNGNTIYF.

The chain uses TRBV28 and TRBJ1-5; 10 nucleotides match TRBD1. Looked up from germline, CDR1 is MDHEN and CDR2 is SYDVKM. J gave up 6 bases and V 5 bases, and 4 bases lay outside the gene matches. The CDR3 spans 14 residues. CDR3 residues: CASSGTGVFQPQHF. The CDR3 coding sequence is TGTGCCAGCAGTGGGACAGGGGTTTTTCAGCCCCAGCATTTT.

The chain carries TRBV7-7 and TRBJ2-3; D unclear. The germline V and J ends were trimmed by 1 base and 0 bases, with 11 bases remaining between them. The germline gives CDR1 SSHAT, CDR2 FNYEAQ (reference sequence). The CDR3 extends over 16 amino acids. The CDR3, as DNA: TGTGCCAGCAGCTTAGGTGCGGAGACTAGCACAGATACGCAGTATTTT. It encodes CASSLGAETSTDTQYF.

The chain carries TRBV6-1 and TRBJ1-2, with D possibly being TRBD1 (5 bases). The germline V gene encodes CDR1 MNHNS and CDR2 SASEGT. V dropped 0 bases and J dropped 3 bases, with 11 bases sitting between them. The CDR3 totals 15 residues. DNA for the CDR3: TGTGCCAGCAGTGAAGCGCGGGGGGAGTACTATGGCTACACCTTC. Its protein product is CASSEARGEYYGYTF.

This chain uses TRBV2 with TRBJ1-5; D gene unclear. The CDR3 has 16 residues. Germline CDR1 reads SNHLY; CDR2 reads FYNNEI. V was clipped by 2 bases and J by 4 bases, with 15 bases between them. This chain's CDR3 is CASSEFQAANNQPQHF. The CDR3 nucleotides are TGTGCCAGCAGTGAATTCCAGGCAGCGAATAATCAGCCCCAGCATTTT.

Only one count was recorded for this clone. The genes are TRBV6-1 and TRBJ2-2; 9 bases are shared with TRBD2. Losses at the gene ends were 6 bases for V and 5 bases for J; bases not matched to a gene: 4. The CDR3 consists of 14 residues. Looked up from germline, CDR1 is MNHNS and CDR2 is SASEGT. CDR3 DNA: TGTGCCAGCAGCAGACTAGCGGCGACCGGGGAGCTGTTTTTT. It is translated as CASSRLAATGELFF.

This clone was observed a single time. Other DNA sequences of this sample code for an identical CDR3. This rearrangement joins TRBV9 to TRBJ2-3, with D maybe TRBD1 (6 bases). The V and J ends lost 5 bases and 6 bases respectively, with 7 bases between them. Germline V gene sequence: CDR1 SGDLS, CDR2 YYNGEE. The CDR3 is made up of 11 amino acids. In DNA form, the CDR3 reads TGTGCCAGCAGTAGGGGGGATACGCAGTATTTT. Its translation: CASSRGDTQYF.

The table lists this clone with a count of one. This chain uses TRBV6-1 with TRBJ2-7; D is unresolved. Trimming removed 6 bases from V and 2 bases from J, with 5 bases in between. This CDR3 comprises 11 residues. Per the germline V gene, CDR1 is MNHNS and CDR2 is SASEGT. The CDR3 region is CASREPYEQYF. In DNA, the CDR3 is TGTGCCAGCAGGGAACCCTACGAGCAGTACTTC.

This chain joins TRBV30 and TRBJ2-7; the D is unclear. Germline-derived CDR1 and CDR2 are GTSNPN and SVGIG (reference sequence). V was cut by 3 bases and J by 4 bases, with 7 bases left in between. The CDR3 length is 11 residues. CDR3 sequence: CAWSTIYEQYF. The CDR3 bases are TGTGCCTGGAGCACTATTTACGAGCAGTACTTC. Using reference TRBV30 and TRBJ2-7 for the parts outside the CDR3, the full variable domain is SQTIHQWPATLVQPVGSPLSLECTVEGTSNPNLYWYRQAAGRGLQLLFYSVGIGQISSEVPQNLSASRPQDRQFILSSKKLLLSDSGFYLCAWSTIYEQYFGPGTRLTVT.

The chain employs TRBV7-3 and TRBJ2-1, with 8 bases aligning to TRBD2. The CDR3 covers 14 residues. Germline CDR1 SGHTA, CDR2 FQGTGA. The junction had 5 bases not matched to a gene; V was cut back by 5 bases and J by 5 bases. CDR3 coding DNA: TGTGCCAGCAGCGCGGTAGCGGGAAACAATGAGCAGTTCTTC. It translates to CASSAVAGNNEQFF.

V gene TRBV9 combines with J gene TRBJ2-5, with D perhaps matching TRBD1 or TRBD2 (6 bases each). The length of the CDR3 is 14 residues. Germline V gene lookup returns CDR1 SGDLS and CDR2 YYNGEE. Trimming left V 0 bases short and J 5 bases short, with 11 bases between. For the CDR3, the DNA is TGTGCCAGCAGCGTAGGTGGGGGGCTGGAGACCCAGTACTTC. Its translation: CASSVGGGLETQYF.

The V and J genes are TRBV28 and TRBJ2-2, with 8 bases identical to TRBD1. Germline trimming cut 6 bases from V and 4 bases from J; bases unmatched to any gene: 10. CDR3 length: 16 residues. CDR1 and CDR2 from the germline V gene are MDHEN and SYDVKM. The CDR3 spells CASSPRGRAGTGELFF. In DNA, the CDR3 is TGTGCCAGCAGCCCCAGGGGGCGTGCGGGCACCGGGGAGCTGTTTTTT.

This clone was seen a few times. The V gene is TRBV7-2, the J gene TRBJ2-1; unclear D gene. CDR1 and CDR2 (germline): SGHTA, FQGNSA. The length of the CDR3 is 11 residues. V was cut by 2 bases and J by 9 bases, with 5 bases left in between. The CDR3 DNA follows: TGTGCCAGCAGCTTATGGGGTGAGCAGTTCTTC. The encoded protein is CASSLWGEQFF.

This sequence joins TRBV19 and TRBJ1-2, with 8 nucleotides matching TRBD1. The V and J ends lost 10 bases and 7 bases, in that order; junction bases with no gene match: 11. CDR3 length equals 13 residues. Germline CDR1 reads LNHDA; CDR2 reads SQIVND (reference sequence). This CDR3 reads CATNTGTGGGYTF. The CDR3 DNA is TGTGCCACTAATACCGGGACAGGCGGTGGCTACACCTTC.

CDR3 sequence: CASREGGAVGEDGELFF. CDR3 bases: TGTGCCAGCAGGGAAGGTGGGGCCGTGGGTGAGGACGGGGAGCTGTTTTTT. This chain joins TRBV27 and TRBJ2-2, with D tentatively TRBD1 (5 bases). The CDR3 sequence is 17 residues long. Germline values: CDR1 MNHEY, CDR2 SMNVEV (reference sequence). The V and J ends lost 6 bases and 7 bases respectively, with 24 bases between them.

The rearrangement uses TRBV5-4 and TRBJ2-1, with D maybe TRBD2 (6 bases). Trimming cost V 0 bases and J 0 bases, with 10 bases left between them. The CDR3 consists of 16 residues. Germline assignment: CDR1 SGHNT and CDR2 YYREEE (reference sequence). This CDR3 reads CASSLAVTSSYNEQFF. DNA for the CDR3: TGTGCCAGCAGCTTGGCAGTGACTAGCTCCTACAATGAGCAGTTCTTC.

The chain joins TRBV6-1 to TRBJ2-7; 8 bases are a match to TRBD2. Trimming took 2 bases from V and 3 from J; bases not matched to a gene: 3. The CDR3 is 14 amino acids. Germline loops: CDR1 MNHNS, CDR2 SASEGT. CDR3 sequence reads: CASSERGGNYEQYF. The CDR3 DNA reads as TGTGCCAGCAGTGAACGCGGGGGGAACTACGAGCAGTACTTC.

In its sample, this clone was seen once. The chain joins TRBV25-1 to TRBJ1-3, with D perhaps matching TRBD1 (5 bases). Germline CDR1 MGHDK, CDR2 SYGVNS. The V gene lost 6 bases and the J gene lost 8 bases, with 14 bases spanning the gap. There are 13 residues in the CDR3. CDR3 bases: TGTGCCAGCAGCCGAGGAGGGGAGGACACCATATATTTT. This gives the protein CASSRGGEDTIYF.

The chain uses TRBV6-5 and TRBJ2-7, with TRBD1 as a possible D gene (6 bases). The length of the CDR3 is 14 residues. Germline V lookup: CDR1 MNHEY, CDR2 SVGAGI. Trimming took off 5 bases at V and 0 bases at J, with 11 bases between the two ends. This CDR3 reads CASSPTGYSYEQYF. In nucleotides, the CDR3 is TGTGCCAGCAGTCCGACAGGTTACTCCTACGAGCAGTACTTC.

The genes are TRBV13 and TRBJ2-1, with TRBD2 matching over 12 bases. Germline V gene sequence: CDR1 PRHDT, CDR2 FYEKMQ (reference sequence). Trimming at V came to 5 bases and at J to 7 bases, leaving 15 bases not matched to a gene. The CDR3 length is 18 residues. CDR3 nucleotide sequence: TGTGCCAGCAGCGCCACACACCGACTAGCGGGAGATGGTAATGAGCAGTTCTTC. Protein: CASSATHRLAGDGNEQFF.